These T cell receptor beta chains were read from a single sample in a study of T cells after yellow fever vaccination. TCRdb re-derived calls from the 5' RACE reads in MiXCR, one entry per CDR3 protein. The sample lists some 320,000 distinct CDR3 sequences; roughly 4.3% were seen once. The sequenced sample was PBMCs, obtained 5 days after the yellow fever booster vaccination. Receptors originate from a man between 18 and 35 years old who received the YFV17D yellow fever vaccine. The CDR3 runs from the conserved cysteine through the conserved F or W. Fields, in order: clone size, J gene, D gene, V gene, CDR3 protein, CDR3 DNA. D genes are given only for firm matches. Clone size, where shown, is once, few, many, or a class for clones that have expanded.

clone_size: .; j_call: TRBJ2-3; d_call: TRBD1; v_call: TRBV27; cdr3_aa: CASSSYPGGDRELTDTQYF; cdr3_nt: TGTGCCAGCAGTTCCTACCCTGGTGGGGACAGGGAACTCACAGATACGCAGTATTTT
clone_size: .; j_call: TRBJ2-2; d_call: .; v_call: TRBV7-2; cdr3_aa: CASSLDGLTPGSGELFF; cdr3_nt: TGTGCCAGCAGCTTAGATGGGTTGACGCCGGGGTCCGGGGAGCTGTTTTTT
clone_size: few; j_call: TRBJ2-3; d_call: TRBD1; v_call: TRBV6-6; cdr3_aa: CASSNRGRADTQYF; cdr3_nt: TGTGCCAGCAGTAACAGGGGGCGCGCAGATACGCAGTATTTT
clone_size: few; j_call: TRBJ1-1; d_call: TRBD1; v_call: TRBV10-3; cdr3_aa: CAIMGTGKMNTEAFF; cdr3_nt: TGTGCCATCATGGGGACAGGGAAGATGAACACTGAAGCTTTCTTT
clone_size: many; j_call: TRBJ1-4; d_call: TRBD1; v_call: TRBV5-1; cdr3_aa: CASSLEGAREKLFF; cdr3_nt: TGCGCCAGCAGCTTGGAGGGGGCGCGGGAAAAACTGTTTTTT
clone_size: .; j_call: TRBJ2-7; d_call: .; v_call: TRBV25-1; cdr3_aa: CASSELTDYEQYF; cdr3_nt: TGTGCCAGCAGTGAATTGACAGATTACGAGCAGTACTTC
clone_size: many; j_call: TRBJ2-5; d_call: .; v_call: TRBV15; cdr3_aa: CATSRDEETQYF; cdr3_nt: TGTGCCACCAGCAGAGATGAGGAGACCCAGTACTTC
clone_size: many; j_call: TRBJ2-5; d_call: .; v_call: TRBV6-5; cdr3_aa: CASSYSGWEKETQYF; cdr3_nt: TGTGCCAGCAGTTACTCAGGGTGGGAAAAAGAGACCCAGTACTTC
clone_size: few; j_call: TRBJ2-7; d_call: .; v_call: TRBV4-3; cdr3_aa: CASSQGAAPRYEQYF; cdr3_nt: TGCGCCAGCAGCCAAGGGGCAGCGCCTCGCTACGAGCAGTACTTC
clone_size: .; j_call: TRBJ2-7; d_call: .; v_call: TRBV21-1; cdr3_aa: CASSVRDRYEQYF; cdr3_nt: TGTGCCAGCAGCGTCCGGGACAGGTACGAGCAGTACTTC
clone_size: few; j_call: TRBJ2-1; d_call: TRBD2; v_call: TRBV7-9; cdr3_aa: CASSFAGVRAYNEQFF; cdr3_nt: TGTGCCAGCAGCTTCGCGGGGGTAAGGGCCTACAATGAGCAGTTCTTC
clone_size: many; j_call: TRBJ2-4; d_call: .; v_call: TRBV25-1; cdr3_aa: CASRGAKNIQYF; cdr3_nt: TGTGCCAGCAGGGGGGCCAAAAACATTCAGTACTTC
clone_size: .; j_call: TRBJ1-1; d_call: TRBD1; v_call: TRBV6-5; cdr3_aa: CASSESSTGISLNGSPFF; cdr3_nt: TGTGCCAGCAGTGAATCTTCGACAGGGATTTCTCTAAATGGGTCCCCTTTCTTT
clone_size: .; j_call: TRBJ2-7; d_call: .; v_call: TRBV7-3; cdr3_aa: CASSPSGNEQYF; cdr3_nt: TGTGCCAGCAGCCCCTCCGGGAACGAGCAGTACTTC
clone_size: .; j_call: TRBJ1-1; d_call: .; v_call: TRBV6-5; cdr3_aa: CASSYVGGMNTEAFF; cdr3_nt: TGTGCCAGCAGTTACGTGGGGGGCATGAACACTGAAGCTTTCTTT
clone_size: few; j_call: TRBJ2-5; d_call: TRBD2; v_call: TRBV7-2; cdr3_aa: CASSPDVAGGLETQYF; cdr3_nt: TGTGCCAGCAGCCCCGACGTAGCGGGGGGATTGGAGACCCAGTACTTC